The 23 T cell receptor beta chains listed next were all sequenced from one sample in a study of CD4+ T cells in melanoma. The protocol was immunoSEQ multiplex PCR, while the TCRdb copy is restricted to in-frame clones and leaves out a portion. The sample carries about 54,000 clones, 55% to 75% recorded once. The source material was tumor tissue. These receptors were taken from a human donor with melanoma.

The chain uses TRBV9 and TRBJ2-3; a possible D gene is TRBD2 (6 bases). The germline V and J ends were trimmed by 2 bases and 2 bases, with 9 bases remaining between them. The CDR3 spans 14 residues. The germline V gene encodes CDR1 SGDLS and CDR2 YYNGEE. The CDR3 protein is CASSVAGLTDTQYF. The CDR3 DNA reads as TGTGCCAGCAGCGTCGCGGGACTCACAGATACGCAGTATTTT.

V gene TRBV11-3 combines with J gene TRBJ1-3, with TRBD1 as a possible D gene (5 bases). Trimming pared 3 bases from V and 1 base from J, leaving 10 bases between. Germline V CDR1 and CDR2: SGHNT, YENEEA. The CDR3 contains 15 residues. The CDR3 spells CASSFSAGSGNTIYF. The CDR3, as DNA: TGTGCCAGCAGCTTCTCGGCAGGGTCTGGAAACACCATATATTTT.

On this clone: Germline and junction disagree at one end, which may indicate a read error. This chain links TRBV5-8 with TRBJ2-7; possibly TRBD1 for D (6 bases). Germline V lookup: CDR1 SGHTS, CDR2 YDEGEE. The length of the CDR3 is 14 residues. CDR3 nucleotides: TGTGCCAGCAGCTTTGGAACGCCTACGAGCAAGGGGGACTTC. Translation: CASSFGTPTSKGDF. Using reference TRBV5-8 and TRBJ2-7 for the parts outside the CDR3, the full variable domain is EAGVTQSPTHLIKTRGQQATLRCSPISGHTSVYWYQQALGLGLQFLLWYDEGEERNRGNFPPRFSGRQFPNYSSELNVNALELEDSALYLCASSFGTPTSKGDFGPGTRLTVT.

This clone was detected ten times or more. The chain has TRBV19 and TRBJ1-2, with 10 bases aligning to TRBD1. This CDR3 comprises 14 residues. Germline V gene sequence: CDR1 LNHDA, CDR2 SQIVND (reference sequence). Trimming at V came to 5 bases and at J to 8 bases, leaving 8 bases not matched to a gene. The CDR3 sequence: CASSSDRGLGGYTF. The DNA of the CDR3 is TGTGCCAGTAGTTCGGACAGGGGGTTAGGAGGCTACACCTTC.

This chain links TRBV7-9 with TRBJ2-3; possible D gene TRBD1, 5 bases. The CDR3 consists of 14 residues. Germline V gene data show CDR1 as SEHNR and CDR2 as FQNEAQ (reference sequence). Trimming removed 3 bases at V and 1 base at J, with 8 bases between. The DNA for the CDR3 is TGTGCCAGCAGCTTGGGGCCGGGCACAGATACGCAGTATTTT. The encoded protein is CASSLGPGTDTQYF.

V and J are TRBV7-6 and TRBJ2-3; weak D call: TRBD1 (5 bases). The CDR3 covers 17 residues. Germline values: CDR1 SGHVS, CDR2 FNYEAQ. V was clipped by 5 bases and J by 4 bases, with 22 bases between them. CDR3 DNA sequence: TGTGCCAGCAGCGCCCGTCCGGCAGGGTCCTTCGCAGATACGCAGTATTTT. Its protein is CASSARPAGSFADTQYF.

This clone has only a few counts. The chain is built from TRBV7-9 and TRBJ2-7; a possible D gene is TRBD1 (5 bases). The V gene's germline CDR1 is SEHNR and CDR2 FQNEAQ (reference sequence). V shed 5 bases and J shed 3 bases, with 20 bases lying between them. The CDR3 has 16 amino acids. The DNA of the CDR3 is TGTGCCAGCAGCGGTCAAGGGGAAGGGTCGGGCTACGAGCAGTACTTC. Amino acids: CASSGQGEGSGYEQYF. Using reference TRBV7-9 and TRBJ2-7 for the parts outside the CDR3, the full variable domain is DTGVSQNPRHKITKRGQNVTFRCDPISEHNRLYWYRQTLGQGPEFLTYFQNEAQLEKSRLLSDRFSAERPKGSFSTLEIQRTEQGDSAMYLCASSGQGEGSGYEQYFGPGTRLTVT.

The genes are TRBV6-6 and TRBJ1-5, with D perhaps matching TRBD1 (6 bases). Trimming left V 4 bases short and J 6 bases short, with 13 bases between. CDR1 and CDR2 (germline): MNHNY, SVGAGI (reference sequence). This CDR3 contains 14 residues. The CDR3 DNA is TGTGCCAGCAGTTCGGGACACGCCCGTCAGCCCCAGCATTTT. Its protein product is CASSSGHARQPQHF.

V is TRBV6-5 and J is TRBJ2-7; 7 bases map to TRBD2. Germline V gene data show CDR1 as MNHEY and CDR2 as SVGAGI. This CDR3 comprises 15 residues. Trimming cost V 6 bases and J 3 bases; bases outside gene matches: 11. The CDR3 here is CASRKSSGAYYEQYF. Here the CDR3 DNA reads TGTGCCAGCAGAAAATCCAGCGGGGCATACTACGAGCAGTACTTC.

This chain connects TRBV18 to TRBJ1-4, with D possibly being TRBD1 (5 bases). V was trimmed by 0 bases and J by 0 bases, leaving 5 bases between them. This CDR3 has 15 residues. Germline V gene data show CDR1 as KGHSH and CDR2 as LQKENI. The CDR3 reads CASSPPTATNEKLFF. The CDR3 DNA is TGTGCCAGCTCACCACCGACAGCAACTAATGAAAAACTGTTTTTT. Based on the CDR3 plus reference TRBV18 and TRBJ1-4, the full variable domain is NAGVMQNPRHLVRRRGQEARLRCSPMKGHSHVYWYRQLPEEGLKFMVYLQKENIIDESGMPKERFSAEFPKEGPSILRIQQVVRGDSAAYFCASSPPTATNEKLFFGSGTQLSVL.

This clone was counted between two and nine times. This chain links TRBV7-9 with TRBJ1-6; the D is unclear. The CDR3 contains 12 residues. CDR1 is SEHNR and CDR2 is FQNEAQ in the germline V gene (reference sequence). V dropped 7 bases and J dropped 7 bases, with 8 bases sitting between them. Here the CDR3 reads CASTPGNSPLHF. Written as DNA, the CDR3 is TGTGCCAGCACCCCGGGGAATTCACCCCTCCACTTT.

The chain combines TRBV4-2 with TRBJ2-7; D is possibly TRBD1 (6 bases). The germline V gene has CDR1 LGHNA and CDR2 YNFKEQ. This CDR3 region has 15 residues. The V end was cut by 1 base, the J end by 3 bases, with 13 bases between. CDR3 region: CASSQALGHRYEQYF. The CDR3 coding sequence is TGTGCCAGCAGCCAAGCTCTGGGACACCGCTACGAGCAGTACTTC.

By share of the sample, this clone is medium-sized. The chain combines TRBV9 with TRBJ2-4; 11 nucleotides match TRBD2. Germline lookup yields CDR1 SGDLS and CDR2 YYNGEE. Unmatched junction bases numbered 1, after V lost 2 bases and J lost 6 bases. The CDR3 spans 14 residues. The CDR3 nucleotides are TGTGCCAGCAGCGTCCTAGCGGGGGGAAACATTCAGTACTTC. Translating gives CASSVLAGGNIQYF.

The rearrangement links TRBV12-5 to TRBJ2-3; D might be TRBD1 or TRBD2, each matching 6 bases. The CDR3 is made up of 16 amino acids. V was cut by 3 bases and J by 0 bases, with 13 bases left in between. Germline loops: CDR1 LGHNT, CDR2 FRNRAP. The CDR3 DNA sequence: TGTGCTAGTGGTTTATCCGGGGGCAGTAGCACAGATACGCAGTATTTT. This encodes CASGLSGGSSTDTQYF.

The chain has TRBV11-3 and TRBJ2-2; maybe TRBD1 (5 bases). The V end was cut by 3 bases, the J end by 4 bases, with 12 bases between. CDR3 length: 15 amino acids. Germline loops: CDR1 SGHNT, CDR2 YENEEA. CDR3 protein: CASSLVQGSTGELFF. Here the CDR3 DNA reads TGTGCCAGCAGCTTGGTTCAGGGTTCCACCGGGGAGCTGTTTTTT.

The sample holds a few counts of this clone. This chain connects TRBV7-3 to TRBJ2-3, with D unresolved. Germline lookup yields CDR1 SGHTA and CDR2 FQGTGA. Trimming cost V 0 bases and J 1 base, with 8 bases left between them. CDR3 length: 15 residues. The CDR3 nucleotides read TGTGCCAGCAGCTTAACGGTCATCCGCACAGATACGCAGTATTTT. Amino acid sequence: CASSLTVIRTDTQYF.

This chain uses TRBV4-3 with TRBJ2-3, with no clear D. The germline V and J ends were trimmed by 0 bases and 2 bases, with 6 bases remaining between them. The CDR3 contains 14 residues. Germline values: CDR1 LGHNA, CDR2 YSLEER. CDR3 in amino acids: CASSQDALTDTQYF. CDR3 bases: TGCGCCAGCAGCCAAGATGCGCTCACAGATACGCAGTATTTT.

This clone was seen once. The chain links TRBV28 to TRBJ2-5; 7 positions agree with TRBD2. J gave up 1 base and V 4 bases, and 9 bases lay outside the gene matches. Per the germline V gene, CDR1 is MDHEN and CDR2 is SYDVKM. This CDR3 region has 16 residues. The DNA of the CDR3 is TGTGCCAGCAGTTGGGGCGCGGGGGAGACCCAAGAGACCCAGTACTTC. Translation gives CASSWGAGETQETQYF.

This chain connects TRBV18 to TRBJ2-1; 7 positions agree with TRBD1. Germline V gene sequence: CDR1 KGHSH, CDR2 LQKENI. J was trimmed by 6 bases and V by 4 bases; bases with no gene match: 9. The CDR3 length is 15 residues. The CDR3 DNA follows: TGTGCCAGCTCACGGGGCGCAGGGGGTCCCAATGAGCAGTTCTTC. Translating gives CASSRGAGGPNEQFF.

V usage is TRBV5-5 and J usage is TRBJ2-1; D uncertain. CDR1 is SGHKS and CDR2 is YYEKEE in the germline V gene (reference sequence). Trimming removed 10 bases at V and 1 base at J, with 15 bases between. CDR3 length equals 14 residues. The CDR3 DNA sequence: TGTGCCTCTAACCGGGCACAATCCTACAATGAGCAGTTCTTC. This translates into CASNRAQSYNEQFF.

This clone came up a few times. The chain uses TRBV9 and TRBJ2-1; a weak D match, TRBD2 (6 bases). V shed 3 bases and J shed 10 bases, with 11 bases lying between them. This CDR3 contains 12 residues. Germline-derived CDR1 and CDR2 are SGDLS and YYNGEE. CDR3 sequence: CASSGLDHEQFF. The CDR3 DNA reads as TGTGCCAGCAGCGGACTAGATCACGAGCAGTTCTTC.

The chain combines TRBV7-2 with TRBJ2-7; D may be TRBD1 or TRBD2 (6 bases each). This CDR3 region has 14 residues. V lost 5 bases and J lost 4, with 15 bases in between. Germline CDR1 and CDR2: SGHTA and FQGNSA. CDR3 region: CASSLVGGPYEQYF. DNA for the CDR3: TGTGCCAGCAGCCTAGTAGGGGGGCCTTACGAGCAGTACTTC.

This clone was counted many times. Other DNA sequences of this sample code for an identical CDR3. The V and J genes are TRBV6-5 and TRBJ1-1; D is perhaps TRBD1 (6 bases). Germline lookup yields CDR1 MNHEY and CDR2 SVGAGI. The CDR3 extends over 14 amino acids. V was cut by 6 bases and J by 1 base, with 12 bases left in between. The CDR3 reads CASSWGRGNTEAFF. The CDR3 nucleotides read TGTGCCAGCAGCTGGGGGCGGGGGAACACTGAAGCTTTCTTT.